The 7 T cell receptor beta chains presented below share a single source sample, sequenced in a study of shared clonotypes between healthy human individuals (dated by TCRdb to 2020 to 2021). The method behind the library was the immunoSEQ multiplex PCR assay. TCRdb took this table from immuneACCESS and kept in-frame rearrangements with V and J called. Such tables lack part of the clones; where checked against another copy, unresolved V genes explain under half of the gap, and the rest is unexplained. The sample contains approximately 1.1 million clones, 75% to 85% of them found a single time. Of the sample, 0.52% is held by the ten largest clones. Sequencing was performed on memory CD4+ T cells from PBMCs. The cell subset or site label, read with the paper, signifies: CD45RA-negative fraction. The receptors stem from a man younger than 35 in good health. Some clones in this sample may be carry-over from other donors' samples.

This clone came up once. V gene TRBV7-9 combines with J gene TRBJ2-3; D is undetermined. Looked up from germline, CDR1 is SEHNR and CDR2 is FQNEAQ (reference sequence). CDR3 length equals 12 residues. The V gene lost 3 bases and the J gene lost 6 bases, with 7 bases spanning the gap. CDR3 nucleotides: TGTGCCAGCAGCTTTTCATCGGATACGCAGTATTTT. Translating gives CASSFSSDTQYF. The full variable domain, in which reference TRBV7-9 and TRBJ2-3 provide the parts outside the CDR3, is DTGVSQNPRHKITKRGQNVTFRCDPISEHNRLYWYRQTLGQGPEFLTYFQNEAQLEKSRLLSDRFSAERPKGSFSTLEIQRTEQGDSAMYLCASSFSSDTQYFGPGTRLTVL.

The chain has TRBV5-1 and TRBJ2-7; 8 bases line up with TRBD2. CDR1 is SGHRS and CDR2 is YFSETQ in the germline V gene. There are 16 residues in the CDR3. V was clipped by 3 bases and J by 0 bases; unmatched bases: 8. CDR3 DNA sequence: TGCGCCAGCAGCTCCGCGACTAGCGCAGTCTCCTACGAGCAGTACTTC. It codes for CASSSATSAVSYEQYF.

This chain links TRBV2 with TRBJ2-3; TRBD1 matches at 8 bases. The V segment lost 4 bases and the J segment 11 bases; nucleotides outside the gene matches: 2. The CDR3 runs to 11 residues. CDR1 and CDR2 from the germline V gene are SNHLY and FYNNEI. The CDR3 coding sequence is TGTGCCAGCAGTGCAGGACAGGGGCAGTATTTT. This sequence encodes CASSAGQGQYF.

The rearrangement uses TRBV10-3 and TRBJ2-7; D ambiguous. The germline V gene encodes CDR1 ENHRY and CDR2 SYGVKD. Trimming cost V 2 bases and J 4 bases, with 9 bases left between them. The CDR3 runs 13 residues. CDR3 loop: CAISEQARYEQYF. The CDR3 DNA reads TGTGCCATCAGTGAGCAGGCCCGTTACGAGCAGTACTTC.

The chain links TRBV7-8 to TRBJ2-7; 10 nucleotides align to TRBD1. J gave up 7 bases and V 1 base, and 4 bases lay outside the gene matches. Germline CDR1 is SGHVS and CDR2 is FQNEAQ. The CDR3 runs 14 residues. Here the CDR3 DNA reads TGTGCCAGCAGCTTAGGGGGGACAGGGGTTGAGCAGTACTTC. It encodes CASSLGGTGVEQYF.

The chain uses TRBV19 and TRBJ2-5; the match to TRBD1 covers 7 bases. The CDR3 has 15 amino acids. With V trimmed by 4 bases and J by 6 bases, 11 bases remained unmatched. CDR1 is LNHDA, CDR2 SQIVND, per germline (reference sequence). The CDR3 sequence is CASSTRQGEGQTQYF. As DNA, the CDR3 is TGTGCCAGTAGTACCCGACAGGGAGAGGGACAGACCCAGTACTTC.

A few counts support this clone. V usage is TRBV7-8 and J usage is TRBJ2-1; D is undetermined. In germline, CDR1 is SGHVS, CDR2 FQNEAQ. The CDR3 is made up of 12 amino acids. V lost 5 bases, J lost 8 bases, and 10 bases lay in between. CDR3 residues: CASSPFSHEQFF. The CDR3 region has the DNA TGTGCCAGCAGCCCTTTTTCCCATGAGCAGTTCTTC. Variable domain in full (rest from reference TRBV7-8 and TRBJ2-1): GAGVSQSPRYKVAKRGQDVALRCDPISGHVSLFWYQQALGQGPEFLTYFQNEAQLDKSGLPSDRFFAERPEGSVSTLKIQRTQQEDSAVYLCASSPFSHEQFFGPGTRLTVL.